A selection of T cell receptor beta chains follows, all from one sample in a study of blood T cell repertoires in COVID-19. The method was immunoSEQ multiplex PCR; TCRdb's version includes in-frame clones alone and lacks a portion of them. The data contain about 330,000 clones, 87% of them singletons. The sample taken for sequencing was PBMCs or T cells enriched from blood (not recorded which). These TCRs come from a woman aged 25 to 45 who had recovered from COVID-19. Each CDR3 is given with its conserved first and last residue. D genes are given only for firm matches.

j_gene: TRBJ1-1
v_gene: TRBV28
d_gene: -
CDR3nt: TGTGCCAGCGGCAGGGACACTGAAGCTTTCTTT
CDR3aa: CASGRDTEAFF

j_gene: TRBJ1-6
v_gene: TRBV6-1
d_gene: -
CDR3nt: TGTGCCAGCAGTGAATCGAGCAGGGGAAATTCACCCCTCCACTTT
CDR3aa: CASSESSRGNSPLHF

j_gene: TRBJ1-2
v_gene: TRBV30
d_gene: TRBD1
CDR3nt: TGTGCCTGGAGTCGGGGGGGGACAGGGCCCGCGGGCTATGGCTACACCTTC
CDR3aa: CAWSRGGTGPAGYGYTF

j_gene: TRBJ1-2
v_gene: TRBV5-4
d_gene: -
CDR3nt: TGTGCCAGCAGCTTGGCCGGGACTCGGGGTGGCTACACCTTC
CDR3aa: CASSLAGTRGGYTF

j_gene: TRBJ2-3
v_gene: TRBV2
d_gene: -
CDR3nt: TGTGCCAGCAGTGAAGGGAGGGCCTACACAGATACGCAGTATTTT
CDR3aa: CASSEGRAYTDTQYF

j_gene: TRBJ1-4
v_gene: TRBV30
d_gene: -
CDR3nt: TGTGCCTGGAGTGCCGCCCACAGGGAAAAACTGTTTTTT
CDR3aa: CAWSAAHREKLFF

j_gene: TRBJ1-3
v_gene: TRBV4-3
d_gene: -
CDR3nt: TGCGCCAGCAGCCATGAGTTCAGGGTGACCTCTGGAAACACCATATATTTT
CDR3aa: CASSHEFRVTSGNTIYF

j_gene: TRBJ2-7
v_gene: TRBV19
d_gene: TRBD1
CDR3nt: TGTGCCAGTACCCAAGGACAGGCAAGCTCCTACGAGCAGTACTTC
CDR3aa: CASTQGQASSYEQYF

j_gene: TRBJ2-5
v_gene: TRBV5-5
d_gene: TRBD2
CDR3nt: TGTGCCAGCAGCTTGGAATCTAGCGGGGGTGGGACCCAGTACTTC
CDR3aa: CASSLESSGGGTQYF

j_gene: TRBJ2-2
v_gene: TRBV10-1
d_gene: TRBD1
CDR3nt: TGCGCCAGCAACCAGGACAGGGGGCATGGGGAGCTGTTTTTT
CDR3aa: CASNQDRGHGELFF

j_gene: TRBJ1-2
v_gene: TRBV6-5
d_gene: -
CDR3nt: TGTGCCAGCATCCCCGCGGCCCTGACTAACTATGGCTACACCTTC
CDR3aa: CASIPAALTNYGYTF

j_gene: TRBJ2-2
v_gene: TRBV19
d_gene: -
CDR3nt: TGTGCCAGTAGTGGGACTCTGAGCGGGGAGCTGTTTTTT
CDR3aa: CASSGTLSGELFF

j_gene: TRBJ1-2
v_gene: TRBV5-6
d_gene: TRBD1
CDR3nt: TGTGCCAGCAGCGCCAGTGGAAGGGACAGGGGAATAAATGGCTACACCTTC
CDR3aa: CASSASGRDRGINGYTF